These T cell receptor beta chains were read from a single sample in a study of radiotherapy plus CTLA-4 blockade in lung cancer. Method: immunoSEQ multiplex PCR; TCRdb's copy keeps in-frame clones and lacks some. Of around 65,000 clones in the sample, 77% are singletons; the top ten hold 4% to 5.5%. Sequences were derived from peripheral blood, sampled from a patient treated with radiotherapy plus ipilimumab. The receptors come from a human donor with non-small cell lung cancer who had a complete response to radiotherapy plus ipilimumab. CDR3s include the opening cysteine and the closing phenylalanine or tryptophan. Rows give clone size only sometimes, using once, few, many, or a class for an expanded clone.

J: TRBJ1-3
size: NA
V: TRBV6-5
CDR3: CASSGGNSGNTIYF

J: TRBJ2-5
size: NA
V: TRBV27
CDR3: CASSLFAYGDQETQYF

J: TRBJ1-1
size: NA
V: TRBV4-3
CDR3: CASSQGVTGPEAFF

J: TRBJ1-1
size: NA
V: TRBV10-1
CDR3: CASSESGGTEAFF

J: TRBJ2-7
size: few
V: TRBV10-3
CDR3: CAIRAQQGAYEQYF

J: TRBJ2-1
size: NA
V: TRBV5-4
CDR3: CASSRDRVNEQFF

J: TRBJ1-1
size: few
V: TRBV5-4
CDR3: CASSLGWQGDTEAFF

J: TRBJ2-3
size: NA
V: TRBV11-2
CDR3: CASSLGTGWGDTQYF

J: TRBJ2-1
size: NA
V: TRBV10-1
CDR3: CASNSPGLPPYNEQFF

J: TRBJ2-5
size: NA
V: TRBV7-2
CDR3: CASSQQGSTLETQYF

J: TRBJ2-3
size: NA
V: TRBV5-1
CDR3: CASSLVEGGWTDTQYF

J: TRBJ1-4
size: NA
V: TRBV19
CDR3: CASSIGGFAGEKLFF

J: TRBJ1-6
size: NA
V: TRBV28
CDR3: CASSFFHYRGAYNSPLHF

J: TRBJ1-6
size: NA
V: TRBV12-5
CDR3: CASGLHRGTNSPLHF

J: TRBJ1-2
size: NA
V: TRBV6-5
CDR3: CASRQGNYGYTF

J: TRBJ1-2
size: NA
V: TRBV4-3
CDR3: CASSQVQDRVNYGYTF

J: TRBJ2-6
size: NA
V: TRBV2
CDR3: CASYRSGANVLTF

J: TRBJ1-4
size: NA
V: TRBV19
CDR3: CASRSLGTPNEKLFF

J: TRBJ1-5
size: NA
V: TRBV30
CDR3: CAWSGQNNQPQHF

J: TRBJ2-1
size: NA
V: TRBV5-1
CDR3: CASSPIAGGQTEQFF

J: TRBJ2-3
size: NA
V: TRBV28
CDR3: CASSTPGQSTDTQYF

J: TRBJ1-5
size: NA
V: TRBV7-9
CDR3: CASSPGKPNRFQPQHF